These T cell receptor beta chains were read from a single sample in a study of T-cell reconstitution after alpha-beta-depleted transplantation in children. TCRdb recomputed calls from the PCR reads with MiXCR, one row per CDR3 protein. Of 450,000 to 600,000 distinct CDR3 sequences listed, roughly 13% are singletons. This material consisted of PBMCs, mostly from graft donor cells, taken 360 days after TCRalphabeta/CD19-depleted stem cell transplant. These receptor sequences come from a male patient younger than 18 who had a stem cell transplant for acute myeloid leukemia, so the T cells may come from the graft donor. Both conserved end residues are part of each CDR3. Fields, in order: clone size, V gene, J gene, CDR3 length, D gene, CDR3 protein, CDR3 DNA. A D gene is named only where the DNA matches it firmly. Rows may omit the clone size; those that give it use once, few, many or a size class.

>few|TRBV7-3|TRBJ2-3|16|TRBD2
CASSLIAGETTDTQYF
TGTGCCAGCAGCCTAATAGCGGGAGAGACCACAGATACGCAGTATTTT
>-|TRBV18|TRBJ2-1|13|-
CASSPATGNEQFF
TGTGCCAGCTCTCCCGCTACGGGCAATGAGCAGTTCTTC
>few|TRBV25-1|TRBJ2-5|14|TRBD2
CASNPAGGSETQYF
TGTGCCAGCAACCCAGCGGGAGGGTCAGAGACCCAGTACTTC
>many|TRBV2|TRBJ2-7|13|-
CARSKQGGYEQYF
TGTGCCAGAAGTAAACAGGGGGGGTACGAGCAGTACTTC
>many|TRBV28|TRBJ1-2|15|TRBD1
CASSFEGAPNYGYTF
TGTGCCAGCAGTTTCGAGGGGGCTCCTAACTATGGCTACACCTTC
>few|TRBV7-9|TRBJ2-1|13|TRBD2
CASSWTSSNEQFF
TGTGCCAGCAGCTGGACTAGCAGCAATGAGCAGTTCTTC
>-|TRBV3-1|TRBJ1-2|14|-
CASRQVGFSDGYTF
TGTGCCAGCAGACAAGTCGGGTTCTCGGATGGCTACACCTTC
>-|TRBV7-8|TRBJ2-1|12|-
CASSGGANEQFF
TGTGCCAGCAGCGGCGGGGCCAATGAGCAGTTCTTC
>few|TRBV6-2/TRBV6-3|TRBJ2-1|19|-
CASSYSMASTHFSYNEQFF
TGTGCCAGCAGTTACTCGATGGCCAGCACCCACTTCTCCTACAATGAGCAGTTCTTC
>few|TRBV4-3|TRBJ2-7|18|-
CASSQDLGGRTIVYEQYF
TGCGCCAGCAGCCAAGATCTTGGTGGACGAACGATCGTCTACGAGCAGTACTTC
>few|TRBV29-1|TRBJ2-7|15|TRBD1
CSVEERDRGPYEQYF
TGCAGCGTTGAAGAGAGGGACAGGGGCCCCTACGAGCAGTACTTC
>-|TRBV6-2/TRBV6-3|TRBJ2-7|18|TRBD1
CASSYPLSGTGAPYEQYF
TGTGCCAGCAGTTACCCGCTCTCCGGGACAGGGGCCCCCTACGAGCAGTACTTC
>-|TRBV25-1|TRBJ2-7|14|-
CASSELASLAEQYF
TGTGCCAGCAGTGAATTGGCCAGCTTGGCCGAGCAGTACTTC
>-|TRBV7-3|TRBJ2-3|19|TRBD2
CASSLRRTSGRDITDTQYF
TGTGCCAGCAGCTTAAGACGGACTAGCGGGAGGGACATCACAGATACGCAGTATTTT
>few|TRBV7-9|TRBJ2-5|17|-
CASSLARWEQSQETQYF
TGTGCCAGCAGCTTAGCCCGATGGGAGCAGTCCCAAGAGACCCAGTACTTC
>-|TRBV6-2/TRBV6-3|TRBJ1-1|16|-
CASSPPLLGAYTEAFF
TGTGCCAGCAGCCCTCCATTATTGGGGGCGTACACTGAAGCTTTCTTT
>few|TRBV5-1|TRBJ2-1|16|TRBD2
CASSFSRTSGFGEQFF
TGCGCCAGCAGCTTCTCTCGGACTAGCGGGTTTGGTGAGCAGTTCTTC
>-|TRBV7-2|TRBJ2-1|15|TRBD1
CASSLRDRPYNEQFF
TGTGCCAGCAGCCTCCGGGACAGACCCTACAATGAGCAGTTCTTC
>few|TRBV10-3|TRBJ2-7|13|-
CAISGGTGVEQYF
TGTGCCATCAGTGGAGGGACTGGAGTCGAGCAGTACTTC
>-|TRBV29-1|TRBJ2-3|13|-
CSVMAARADTQYF
TGCAGCGTGATGGCGGCCAGAGCAGATACGCAGTATTTT
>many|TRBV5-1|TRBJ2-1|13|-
CASSWSPYNEQFF
TGCGCCAGCAGCTGGAGCCCGTACAATGAGCAGTTCTTC
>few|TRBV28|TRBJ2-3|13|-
CASSFSAGDTQYF
TGTGCCAGCAGTTTCTCTGCCGGAGATACGCAGTATTTT
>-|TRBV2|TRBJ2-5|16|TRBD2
CASSDRGSGMGETQYF
TGTGCCAGCAGTGACCGTGGTAGCGGGATGGGAGAGACCCAGTACTTC
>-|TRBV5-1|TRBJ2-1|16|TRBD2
CASSLGPSGRANEQFF
TGCGCCAGCAGCTTGGGGCCTAGCGGGAGGGCCAATGAGCAGTTCTTC
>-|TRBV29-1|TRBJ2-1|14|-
CSVVEGLAYNEQFF
TGCAGCGTTGTAGAGGGTTTAGCCTACAATGAGCAGTTCTTC
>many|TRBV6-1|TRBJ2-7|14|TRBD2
CASRGTSGSYEQYF
TGTGCCAGCCGAGGGACTAGCGGGAGCTACGAGCAGTACTTC
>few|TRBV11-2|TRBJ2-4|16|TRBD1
CASSLGSGQGQNIQYF
TGTGCCAGCAGCTTAGGGTCGGGACAGGGACAAAACATTCAGTACTTC
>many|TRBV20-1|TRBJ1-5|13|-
CSARIRLGQPQHF
TGCAGTGCTAGAATCAGGCTCGGGCAGCCCCAGCATTTT
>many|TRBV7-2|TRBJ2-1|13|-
CASSARMDNEQFF
TGTGCCAGCAGCGCCAGAATGGACAATGAGCAGTTCTTC
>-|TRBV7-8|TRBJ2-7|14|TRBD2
CASARTSGSHEQYF
TGTGCCAGCGCCCGGACTAGCGGGAGCCACGAGCAGTACTTC
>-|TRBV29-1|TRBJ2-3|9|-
CSVPDTQYF
TGCAGCGTCCCAGATACGCAGTATTTT
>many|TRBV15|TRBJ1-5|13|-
CATSRGGNQPQHF
TGTGCCACCAGCAGAGGCGGCAATCAGCCCCAGCATTTT
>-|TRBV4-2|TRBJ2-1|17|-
CASSQGIFGSSYNEQFF
TGTGCCAGCAGCCAAGGGATTTTCGGGAGCTCCTACAATGAGCAGTTCTTC
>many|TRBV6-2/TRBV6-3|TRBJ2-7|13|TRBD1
CASSYGTGYEQYF
TGTGCCAGCAGTTACGGGACAGGCTACGAGCAGTACTTC
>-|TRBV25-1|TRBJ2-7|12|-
CASSEWAYEQYF
TGTGCCAGCAGTGAATGGGCCTACGAGCAGTACTTC